The next 9 T cell receptor beta chains were all read from a single sample in a study of T cells after posttransplantation cyclophosphamide. Method: immunoSEQ multiplex PCR; TCRdb's copy keeps in-frame clones and lacks some. The sample gives 20,000 to 30,000 clones, none seen only once, and the top ten clones hold about 4.5%. The sample taken for sequencing was PBMCs. All receptors come from a woman aged 50 to 60 in good health, CMV-negative, and a related stem cell transplant donor.

As regards this clone: This likely stems from a read error, as it lies one base from a far larger clone. The chain carries TRBV15 and TRBJ2-7; TRBD2 aligns across 8 bases. Germline-derived CDR1 and CDR2 are LNHNV and YYDKDF (reference sequence). The CDR3 is made up of 14 amino acids. CDR3 amino acids: CAAGGGPLRSEQYF. CDR3 in DNA: TGTGCTGCCGGGGGGGGGCCTTTACGCTCCGAGCAGTACTTC.

This clone was seen at least ten times. The rearrangement uses TRBV5-6 and TRBJ2-3; 7 bases agree with TRBD2. The V and J ends lost 5 bases and 7 bases, in that order; junction bases with no gene match: 10. From germline, CDR1 is SGHDT and CDR2 YYEEEE. The CDR3 consists of 14 residues. The CDR3 nucleotides are TGTGCCAGCAGTGCGAGGAGCGGGGTATATACGCAGTATTTT. Amino acids: CASSARSGVYTQYF.

This clone has at least ten counts. CDR3 sequence reads: CASSIDRNYGYTF. CDR3 sequence (DNA): TGTGCCAGTAGTATAGACAGAAACTATGGCTACACCTTC. This chain connects TRBV19 to TRBJ1-2, with D unclear. CDR3 length equals 13 residues. Germline V lookup: CDR1 LNHDA, CDR2 SQIVND (reference sequence). Trimming took off 0 bases at V and 2 bases at J, with 4 bases between the two ends.

In this sample, this clone turned up many times. The chain has TRBV2 and TRBJ2-6; D is perhaps TRBD1 (5 bases). The CDR3 covers 14 residues. The V end was cut by 6 bases, the J end by 1 base, with 7 bases between. CDR1 is SNHLY, CDR2 FYNNEI, per germline. The CDR3 DNA sequence: TGTGCCAGCAGGGGGCTATCTGGGGCCAACGTCCTGACTTTC. Encoded protein: CASRGLSGANVLTF.

This clone was seen at least ten times. The chain employs TRBV6-4 and TRBJ2-7, with 8 bases lining up with TRBD1. Germline V gene sequence: CDR1 MRHNA, CDR2 SNTAGT. V was pared by 7 bases and J by 4 bases, with 9 bases of the junction left unmatched. The CDR3 extends over 14 amino acids. The DNA of the CDR3 is TGTGCCAGCACCGAACCGGGACAGGTATACGAGCAGTACTTC. This gives the protein CASTEPGQVYEQYF.

This clone was seen at least ten times. The chain carries TRBV18 and TRBJ2-1, with TRBD1 matching over 7 bases. The CDR3 runs to 17 residues. After removal of 3 bases from V and 5 bases from J, the junction contained 13 bases not matched to a gene. Germline lookup yields CDR1 KGHSH and CDR2 LQKENI. The CDR3 is CASSPNEFPGQNNEQFF. The CDR3 coding sequence is TGTGCCAGCTCACCCAATGAATTTCCGGGACAGAACAATGAGCAGTTCTTC.

This clone was found many times. This sequence joins TRBV2 and TRBJ2-4; TRBD1 matches at 11 bases. The trim removed 9 bases at V and 6 bases at J, leaving 7 bases unmatched. CDR1 is SNHLY, CDR2 FYNNEI, per germline. The CDR3 covers 14 residues. The CDR3 sequence is CARAGTGGGNIQYF. In DNA form, the CDR3 reads TGTGCCAGGGCCGGGACAGGGGGTGGAAACATTCAGTACTTC.

This clone was detected many times. Here the CDR3 DNA reads TGTGCCAGCAGCTTACAGGGGTGGGAGACCCAGTACTTC. Residues: CASSLQGWETQYF. The chain is built from TRBV2 and TRBJ2-5; 7 positions agree with TRBD1. CDR3 length equals 13 residues. V was clipped by 6 bases and J by 5 bases; unmatched bases: 6. Germline-derived CDR1 and CDR2 are SNHLY and FYNNEI.

This clone has a count of ten or more. The chain carries TRBV10-3 and TRBJ2-5; D not certain. The length of the CDR3 is 13 residues. In germline, CDR1 is ENHRY, CDR2 SYGVKD. The V and J ends lost 4 bases and 4 bases respectively, with 10 bases between them. The CDR3 protein is CAISGALGETQYF. Here the CDR3 DNA reads TGTGCCATCAGTGGGGCCCTCGGAGAGACCCAGTACTTC.